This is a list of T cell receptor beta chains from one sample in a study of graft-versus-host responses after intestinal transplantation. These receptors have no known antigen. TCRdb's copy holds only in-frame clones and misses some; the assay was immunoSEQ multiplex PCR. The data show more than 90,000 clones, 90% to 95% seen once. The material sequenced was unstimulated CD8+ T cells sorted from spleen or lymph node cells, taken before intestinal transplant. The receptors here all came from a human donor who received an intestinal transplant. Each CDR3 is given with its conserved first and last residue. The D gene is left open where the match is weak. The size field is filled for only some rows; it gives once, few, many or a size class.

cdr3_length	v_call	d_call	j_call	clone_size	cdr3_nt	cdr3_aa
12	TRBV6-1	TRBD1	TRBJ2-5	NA	TGTGCCAGCAAGGACAGGGGGCTGACCCAGTACTTC	CASKDRGLTQYF
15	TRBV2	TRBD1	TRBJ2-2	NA	TGTGCCAGCAGTTCCGGGACAGGGGTCATCGGGGAGCTGTTTTTT	CASSSGTGVIGELFF
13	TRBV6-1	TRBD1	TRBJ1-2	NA	TGTGCCAGCAGTCGAGACAGGGTCTATGGCTACACCTTC	CASSRDRVYGYTF
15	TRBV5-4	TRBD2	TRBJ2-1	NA	TGTGCCAGCAGCTTGTCAACTAGCGAGGACAATGAGCAGTTCTTC	CASSLSTSEDNEQFF
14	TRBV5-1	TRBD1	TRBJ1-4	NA	TGCGCCAGCAGCTGGACAGGGGGAGAGGAAAAACTGTTTTTT	CASSWTGGEEKLFF
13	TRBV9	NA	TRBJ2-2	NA	TGTGCCAGCAGCGAAGGAGGAACCGGGGAGCTGTTTTTT	CASSEGGTGELFF
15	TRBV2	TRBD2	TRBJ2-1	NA	TGTGCCAGCAGTCGATTAGCGGGAGGGGACAATGAGCAGTTCTTC	CASSRLAGGDNEQFF
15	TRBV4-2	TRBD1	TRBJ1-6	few	TGTGCCAGCAGCCAAGAGACAGGGGACGGATCACCCCTCCACTTT	CASSQETGDGSPLHF
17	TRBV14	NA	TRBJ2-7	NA	TGTGCCAGCAGCCAAGATGGGCCTACTAGGGTGGGAAACGAGCAGTACTTC	CASSQDGPTRVGNEQYF
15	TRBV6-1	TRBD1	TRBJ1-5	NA	TGTGCCAGCAGTGAGCGGACAGGAGTGAATCAGCCCCAGCATTTT	CASSERTGVNQPQHF
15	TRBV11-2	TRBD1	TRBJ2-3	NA	TGTGCCAGCAGCACCGGGACAGGGTTCACAGATACGCAGTATTTT	CASSTGTGFTDTQYF
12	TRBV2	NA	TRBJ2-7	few	TGTGCCGGAACATCGGGACAACTCGAGCAGTACTTC	CAGTSGQLEQYF
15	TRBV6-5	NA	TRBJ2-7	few	TGTGCCAGCAGAGACACCGGGACAATCTCCTACGAGCAGTACTTC	CASRDTGTISYEQYF
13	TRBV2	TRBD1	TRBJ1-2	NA	TGTGCCAGCAGTGGCGGGACAGCTTATGGCTACACCTTC	CASSGGTAYGYTF
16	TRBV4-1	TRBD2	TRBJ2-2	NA	TGCGCCAGCAGCCAAGGGACTAGCGGGACCACCGGGGAGCTGTTTTTT	CASSQGTSGTTGELFF
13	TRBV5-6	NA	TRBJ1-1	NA	TGTGCCAGCAGCTTGCCCGTGAACACTGAAGCTTTCTTT	CASSLPVNTEAFF
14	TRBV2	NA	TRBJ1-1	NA	TGTGCCAGCAGCCCGGGGAGGGGCCTGGAAATGGCTTTCTTT	CASSPGRGLEMAFF
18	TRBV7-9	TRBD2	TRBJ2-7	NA	TGTGCCAGCAGCTTACCTCTAAGCGGGGGGCTCCGATCCTACGAGCAGTACTTC	CASSLPLSGGLRSYEQYF
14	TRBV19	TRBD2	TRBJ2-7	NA	TGTGCCGGTAGTGCCAGCGGGGGAATCTACGAGCAGTACTTC	CAGSASGGIYEQYF
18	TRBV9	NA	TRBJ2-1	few	TGTGCCAGCAGCGATCCGACAGCGAACCCGAACAATTACAATGAGCAGTTCTTC	CASSDPTANPNNYNEQFF
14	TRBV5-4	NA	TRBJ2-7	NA	TGTGCCAGCAGCTTGGTGCCAGGGCCCTACGAGCAGTACTTC	CASSLVPGPYEQYF
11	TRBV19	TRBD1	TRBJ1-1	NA	TGTGCCAGTAAAGGGGGCGTTGAAGCTTTCTTT	CASKGGVEAFF
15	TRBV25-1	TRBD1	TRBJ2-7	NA	TGTGCCAGCAGTGACCCAGGGGGCTTTTCCTACGAGCAGTACTTC	CASSDPGGFSYEQYF
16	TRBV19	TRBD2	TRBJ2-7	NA	TGTGCCAGTAGTATCGTACTGGCTAGCGGACCCTACGAGCAGTACTTC	CASSIVLASGPYEQYF
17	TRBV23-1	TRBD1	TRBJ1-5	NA	TGCGCCAGCAACCCTGGACAGGATATTTATAGCAATCAGCCCCAGCATTTT	CASNPGQDIYSNQPQHF
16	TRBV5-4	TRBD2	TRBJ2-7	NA	TGTGCCAGCAGCTTCGCTAGCGGGGGACCAACCTACGAGCAGTACTTC	CASSFASGGPTYEQYF
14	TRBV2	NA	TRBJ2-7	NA	TGTGCCAGCGCGGGACTCGAAACTACCTACGAGCAGTACTTC	CASAGLETTYEQYF
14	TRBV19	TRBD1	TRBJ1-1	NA	TGTGCCAGTAGTCTCGGGACAGGGAGGACTGAAGCTTTCTTT	CASSLGTGRTEAFF
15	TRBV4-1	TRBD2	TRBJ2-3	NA	TGCGCCAGCAGCCAAAGGACTAGCGACGATGATACGCAGTATTTT	CASSQRTSDDDTQYF
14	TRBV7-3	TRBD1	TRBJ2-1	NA	TGTGCCAGCAGCTTAGAACAGGGGTTCAATGAGCAGTTCTTC	CASSLEQGFNEQFF
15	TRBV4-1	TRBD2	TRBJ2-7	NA	TGCGCCAGCAGCTACGGGACTAGCGGTCAGAACGAGCAGTACTTC	CASSYGTSGQNEQYF
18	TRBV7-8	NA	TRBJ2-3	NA	TGTGCCAGCAGCCAAGTCAGAACTACGGGGGGCCTAACAGATACGCAGTATTTT	CASSQVRTTGGLTDTQYF
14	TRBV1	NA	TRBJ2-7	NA	TGCACCAGCAGATGGACTAGCGGGAGAGAGGGGCAGTACTTC	CTSRWTSGREGQYF
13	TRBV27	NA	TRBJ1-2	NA	TGTGCCAGCAGTTTGCAGGGTAACTATGGCTACACCTTC	CASSLQGNYGYTF
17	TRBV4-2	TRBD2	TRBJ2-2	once	TGTGCCAGCAGCCTAAATACGGGACTACCAAACACCGGGGAGCTGTTTTTT	CASSLNTGLPNTGELFF
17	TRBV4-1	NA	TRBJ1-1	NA	TGCGCCAGCAGCCAAGATCCTTCCCGGACAGCGAACACTGAAGCTTTCTTT	CASSQDPSRTANTEAFF
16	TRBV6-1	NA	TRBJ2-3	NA	TGTGCCAGCAGTGAATGGGTAGCGGCGAGCACAGATACGCAGTATTTT	CASSEWVAASTDTQYF
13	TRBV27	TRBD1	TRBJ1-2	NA	TGTGCCAGCAGTTGGGGACAGGGGGGCGGCTACACCTTC	CASSWGQGGGYTF
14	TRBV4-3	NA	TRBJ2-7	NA	TGCGCCAGCAGCCAAGAGTCCAGGGAATACGAGCAGTACTTC	CASSQESREYEQYF
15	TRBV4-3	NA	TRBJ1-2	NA	TGCGCCAGCAGCCAAGCTTTTCGGGGGAACTATGGCTACACCTTC	CASSQAFRGNYGYTF
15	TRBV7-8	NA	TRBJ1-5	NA	TGTGCCAGCAGCTTAGCGTCGGGTACCAATCAGCCCCAGCATTTT	CASSLASGTNQPQHF
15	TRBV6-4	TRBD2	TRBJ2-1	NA	TGTGCCAGCAGTGTAAAGGCGGGGGGGGTCAATGAGCAGTTCTTC	CASSVKAGGVNEQFF
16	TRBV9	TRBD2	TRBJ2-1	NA	TGTGCCAGCAGCGTCGATCCGGGACTAGTCTACAATGAGCAGTTCTTC	CASSVDPGLVYNEQFF
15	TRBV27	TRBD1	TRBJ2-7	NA	TGTGCCAGCAGTAGCGGACAGGGGCCCTTCTACGAGCAGTACTTC	CASSSGQGPFYEQYF
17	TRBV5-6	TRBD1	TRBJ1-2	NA	TGTGCCAGCAGCTTGGACCTGGGACAGGGTATAACAAATGGCTACACCTTC	CASSLDLGQGITNGYTF
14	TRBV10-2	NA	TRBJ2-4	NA	TGCGCCAGCAGTGATACTTTAGCCAAAAACATTCAGTACTTC	CASSDTLAKNIQYF
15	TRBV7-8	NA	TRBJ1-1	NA	TGTGCCAGCAGCTCCCAAGGACTCTCGGGCACTGAAGCTTTCTTT	CASSSQGLSGTEAFF
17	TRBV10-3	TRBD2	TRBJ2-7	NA	TGTGCCATCAGTGTCGGTAGCGGGGGGGTTGAGACCTACGAGCAGTACTTC	CAISVGSGGVETYEQYF
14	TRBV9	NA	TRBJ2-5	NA	TGTGCCAGCAGCGTAGTAGGCGGGGAAGAGACCCAGTACTTC	CASSVVGGEETQYF
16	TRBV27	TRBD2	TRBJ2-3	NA	TGTGCCAGCAGTTTAAGAGCGGGGGGATACACAGATACGCAGTATTTT	CASSLRAGGYTDTQYF
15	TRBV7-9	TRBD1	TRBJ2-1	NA	TGTGCCGGCAGCCACGGACAGGGACCCGTCAATGAGCAGTTCTTC	CAGSHGQGPVNEQFF
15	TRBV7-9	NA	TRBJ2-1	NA	TGTGCCAGCACCCACCCCGAGGGCGGATACAATGAGCAGTTCTTC	CASTHPEGGYNEQFF
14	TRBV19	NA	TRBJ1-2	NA	TGTGCCAGTAGTCCCTCCTCGGAGGTGTGGGGCTACACCTTC	CASSPSSEVWGYTF